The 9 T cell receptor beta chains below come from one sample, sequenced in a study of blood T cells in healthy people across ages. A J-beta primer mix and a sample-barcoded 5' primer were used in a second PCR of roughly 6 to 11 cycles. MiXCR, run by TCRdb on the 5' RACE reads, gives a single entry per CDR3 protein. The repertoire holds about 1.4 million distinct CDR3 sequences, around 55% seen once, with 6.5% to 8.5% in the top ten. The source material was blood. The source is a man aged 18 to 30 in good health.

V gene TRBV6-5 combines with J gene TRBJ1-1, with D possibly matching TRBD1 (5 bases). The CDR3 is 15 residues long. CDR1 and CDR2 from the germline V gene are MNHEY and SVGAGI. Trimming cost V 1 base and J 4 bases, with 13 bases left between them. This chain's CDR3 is CASSYYPDTSTEAFF. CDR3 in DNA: TGTGCCAGCAGTTACTACCCGGACACCAGCACTGAAGCTTTCTTT.

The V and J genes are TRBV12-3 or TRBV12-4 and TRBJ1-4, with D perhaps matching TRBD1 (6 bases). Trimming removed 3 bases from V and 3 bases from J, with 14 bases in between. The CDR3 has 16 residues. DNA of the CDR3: TGTGCCAGCAGTTTTAGGGGGGCCGGGGCTAATGAAAAACTGTTTTTT. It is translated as CASSFRGAGANEKLFF.

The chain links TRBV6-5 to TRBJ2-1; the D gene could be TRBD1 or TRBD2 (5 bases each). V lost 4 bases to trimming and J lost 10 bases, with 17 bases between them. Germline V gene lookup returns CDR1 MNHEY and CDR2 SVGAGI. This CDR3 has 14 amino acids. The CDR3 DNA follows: TGTGCCAGCAGTTCCGGGACCACAATGGGGGAGCAGTTCTTC. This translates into CASSSGTTMGEQFF.

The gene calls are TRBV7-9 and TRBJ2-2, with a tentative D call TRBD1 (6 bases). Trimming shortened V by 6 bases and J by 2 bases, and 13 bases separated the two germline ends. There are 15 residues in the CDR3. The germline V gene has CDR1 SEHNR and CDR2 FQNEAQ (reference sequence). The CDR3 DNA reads TGTGCCAGCAGTATGGGGGACATTAACACCGGGGAGCTGTTTTTT. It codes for CASSMGDINTGELFF.

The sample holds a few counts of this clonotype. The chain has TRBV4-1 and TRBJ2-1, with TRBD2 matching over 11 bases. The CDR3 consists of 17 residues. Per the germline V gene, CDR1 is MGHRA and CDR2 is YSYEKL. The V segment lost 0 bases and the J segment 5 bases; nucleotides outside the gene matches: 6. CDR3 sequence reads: CASSQDPLAGGHNEQFF. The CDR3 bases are TGCGCCAGCAGCCAAGATCCGCTAGCGGGAGGCCACAATGAGCAGTTCTTC.

The CDR3 loop is CASGTRTGGEGYTF. DNA for the CDR3: TGCGCCAGCGGCACGCGAACAGGGGGTGAGGGCTACACCTTC. J is TRBJ1-2 and V is TRBV4-1, with 8 positions matching TRBD1. V shed 8 bases, J shed 8 bases, and the junction held 13 bases outside the gene matches. Germline CDR1 MGHRA, CDR2 YSYEKL. CDR3 length: 14 residues.

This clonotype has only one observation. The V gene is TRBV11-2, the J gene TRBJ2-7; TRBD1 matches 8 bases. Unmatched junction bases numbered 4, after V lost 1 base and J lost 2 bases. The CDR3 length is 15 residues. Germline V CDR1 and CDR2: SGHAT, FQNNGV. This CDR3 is CASSLGPTGAYEQYF. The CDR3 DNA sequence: TGTGCCAGCAGCTTAGGTCCGACAGGGGCCTACGAGCAGTACTTC.

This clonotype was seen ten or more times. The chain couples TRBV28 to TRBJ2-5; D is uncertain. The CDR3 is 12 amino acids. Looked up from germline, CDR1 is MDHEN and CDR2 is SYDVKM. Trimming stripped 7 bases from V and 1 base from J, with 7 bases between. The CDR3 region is CASTDSQETQYF. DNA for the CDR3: TGTGCCAGCACGGATAGCCAAGAGACCCAGTACTTC. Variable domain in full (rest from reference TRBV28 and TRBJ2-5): DVKVTQSSRYLVKRTGEKVFLECVQDMDHENMFWYRQDPGLGLRLIYFSYDVKMKEKGDIPEGYSVSREKKERFSLILESASTNQTSMYLCASTDSQETQYFGPGTRLLVL.

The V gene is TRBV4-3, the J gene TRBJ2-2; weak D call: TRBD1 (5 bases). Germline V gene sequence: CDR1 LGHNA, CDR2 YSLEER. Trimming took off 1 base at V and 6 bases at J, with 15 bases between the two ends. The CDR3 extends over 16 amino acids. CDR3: CASSQGYGLGPGELFF. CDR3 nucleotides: TGCGCCAGCAGCCAAGGATACGGTTTGGGGCCCGGGGAGCTGTTTTTT.